These T cell receptor beta chains were read from a single sample in a study of blood T cell repertoires in COVID-19. This table comes from immunoSEQ multiplex PCR, and its TCRdb copy is limited to in-frame clones, with some not included. Counted here are around 250,000 clones, about nine tenths occurring once; the ten biggest clones make up over 4%. The source material was PBMCs or T cells enriched from blood (not recorded which). Receptor source: a woman in her thirties with acute COVID-19. CDR3s include the opening cysteine and the closing phenylalanine or tryptophan. Each record gives: J gene, V gene, CDR3 protein.

j_call: TRBJ2-1; v_call: TRBV18; cdr3_aa: CASSPPTGGDRGEQFF
j_call: TRBJ1-1; v_call: TRBV14; cdr3_aa: CASSPWDTLNTEAFF
j_call: TRBJ2-2; v_call: TRBV4-1; cdr3_aa: CASSQVGQGANTGELFF
j_call: TRBJ1-5; v_call: TRBV19; cdr3_aa: CASRVNGQANQPQHF
j_call: TRBJ2-7; v_call: TRBV19; cdr3_aa: CASSIEGAMDPTYEQYF
j_call: TRBJ1-6; v_call: TRBV30; cdr3_aa: CAWSTTGNNSPLHF
j_call: TRBJ2-1; v_call: TRBV12-3/TRBV12-4; cdr3_aa: CASSLNAATEQFF
j_call: TRBJ1-1; v_call: TRBV5-1; cdr3_aa: CASSAGNTEAFF
j_call: TRBJ2-4; v_call: TRBV4-3; cdr3_aa: CASSQEGLAGGGKNIQYF
j_call: TRBJ1-5; v_call: TRBV6-1; cdr3_aa: CASSDRQGSIYQHF
j_call: TRBJ2-7; v_call: TRBV13; cdr3_aa: CASSLERQGEQYF